These 26 T cell receptor beta chains were sequenced from one sample in a study of regulatory T cells in long-lasting Graves disease. Indicated time point: persistent/refractory GD, antithyroid drugs over 5 years with positive TRAb. PBMC-derived RNA was used for the TCR library. Library construction for TCR beta used iRepertoire HTBI primers and Arm-PCR of CDR3 regions. TCRdb ran MiXCR on the multiplex PCR reads and lists one entry per CDR3 protein. The sample yields hundreds of thousands of distinct CDR3 sequences, 21% seen once. The sequenced sample was peripheral blood mononuclear cells (PBMCs), obtained when the disease was refractory, from a patient treated with antithyroid drugs. The receptors stem from a female donor with Graves disease.

In this sample, this clonotype turned up a few times. This chain connects TRBV19 to TRBJ2-2, with 9 bases identical to TRBD2. The trim removed 7 bases at V and 4 bases at J, leaving 10 bases unmatched. From germline, CDR1 is LNHDA and CDR2 SQIVND (reference sequence). The CDR3 sequence is 16 residues long. Here the CDR3 reads CASTGVAGDFTGELFF. In nucleotides, the CDR3 is TGTGCCAGTACGGGAGTAGCGGGAGATTTCACCGGGGAGCTGTTTTTT.

This clonotype was counted at least ten times. J is TRBJ1-1 and V is TRBV28, with a tentative D call TRBD1 (6 bases). Germline CDR1 is MDHEN and CDR2 is SYDVKM. The CDR3 is 16 amino acids. Deletions cut 6 bases from V and 0 bases from J, with 17 bases between. CDR3 coding DNA: TGTGCCAGCAGCCGCCAGGGGTTGGGGATGAACACTGAAGCTTTCTTT. Translation: CASSRQGLGMNTEAFF.

The rearrangement uses TRBV7-9 and TRBJ1-1, with 11 bases identical to TRBD1. V lost 5 bases to trimming and J lost 6 bases; unmatched junction nucleotides: 5. The CDR3 covers 14 residues. Germline CDR1 reads SEHNR; CDR2 reads FQNEAQ (reference sequence). In DNA form, the CDR3 reads TGTGCCAGCAGCCGGACAGGGGGCAGACCTGAAGCTTTCTTT. It is translated as CASSRTGGRPEAFF.

This clonotype occurred many times. This sequence joins TRBV27 and TRBJ2-6; D may be TRBD2 (5 bases). Trimming took 2 bases from V and 1 from J, leaving 6 bases between them. The CDR3 covers 15 residues. CDR1 MNHEY and CDR2 SMNVEV come from the germline V gene (reference sequence). Here the CDR3 DNA reads TGTGCCAGCAGTTTAGGGGAGTCTGGGGCCAACGTCCTGACTTTC. Protein: CASSLGESGANVLTF. Drawing the rest from reference TRBV27 and TRBJ2-6, the complete variable domain is EAQVTQNPRYLITVTGKKLTVTCSQNMNHEYMSWYRQDPGLGLRQIYYSMNVEVTDKGDVPEGYKVSRKEKRNFPLILESPSPNQTSLYFCASSLGESGANVLTFGAGSRLTVL.

This chain links TRBV7-9 with TRBJ2-1; 13 bases align to TRBD2. CDR1 SEHNR and CDR2 FQNEAQ come from the germline V gene (reference sequence). The CDR3 extends over 17 amino acids. J was trimmed by 9 bases and V by 4 bases; bases with no gene match: 12. CDR3 residues: CASSSGLAGWLGPEQFF. CDR3 nucleotide sequence: TGTGCCAGCAGCTCGGGACTAGCGGGATGGCTCGGTCCTGAGCAGTTCTTC.

The V call is TRBV5-1, the J call TRBJ2-6, with D maybe TRBD1 (5 bases). The V end was cut by 4 bases, the J end by 0 bases, with 14 bases between. The germline CDR1 and CDR2 sequences are SGHRS and YFSETQ. The CDR3 length is 17 residues. CDR3 bases: TGCGCCAGCAGCCTCAGGGCCGGAAGCTCTGGGGCCAACGTCCTGACTTTC. Protein sequence: CASSLRAGSSGANVLTF. The whole variable domain, filled in from reference TRBV5-1 and TRBJ2-6, reads KAGVTQTPRYLIKTRGQQVTLSCSPISGHRSVSWYQQTPGQGLQFLFEYFSETQRNKGNFPGRFSGRQFSNSRSEMNVSTLELGDSALYLCASSLRAGSSGANVLTFGAGSRLTVL.

The rearrangement uses TRBV12-3 or TRBV12-4 and TRBJ2-1; 10 bases match TRBD1. CDR3 length: 15 residues. The V segment lost 3 bases and the J segment 6 bases; nucleotides outside the gene matches: 5. The CDR3 DNA reads as TGTGCCAGCAGTTTCCTGTGGACAGGGGGCAATGAGCAGTTCTTC. Amino acids: CASSFLWTGGNEQFF.

In the case of this clonotype: One end of the junction varies from germline; a read error may be responsible. This rearrangement joins TRBV20-1 to TRBJ2-3, with TRBD2 matching over 10 bases. CDR1 and CDR2 from the germline V gene are DFQATT and SNEGSKA (reference sequence). The CDR3 is 13 residues long. CDR3 residues: CSSSGRDADTQYF. The CDR3 region has the DNA TGCAGTTCTAGCGGGAGAGACGCAGATACGCAGTATTTT.

This clonotype was seen ten or more times. The chain carries TRBV2 and TRBJ2-2; 13 bases are shared with TRBD2. J lost 9 bases, V lost 5 bases, and 6 bases had no gene match. The CDR3 has 15 residues. Germline V gives CDR1 SNHLY, CDR2 FYNNEI. The CDR3 DNA sequence: TGTGCCAGCAGTAACTCCGGGACTAGCGGGAGGGAGCTGTTTTTT. Translating it yields CASSNSGTSGRELFF.

At least ten counts were recorded for this clonotype. CDR3 in DNA: TGTGCCAGCAGAAGACAGGGGGCCATAGCTGAAGAGCAGTACTTC. Encoded protein: CASRRQGAIAEEQYF. The rearrangement joins TRBV6-1 to TRBJ2-7; 10 positions match TRBD1. The CDR3 is 15 amino acids. The germline CDR1 and CDR2 sequences are MNHNS and SASEGT. V lost 6 bases and J lost 7; bases outside the gene matches: 12.

Of note for this clonotype: A far larger clone is one base from this, pointing to a likely read error. The rearrangement uses TRBV10-3 and TRBJ1-4, with D perhaps matching TRBD1 (6 bases). The CDR3 consists of 16 residues. Germline values: CDR1 ENHRY, CDR2 SYGVKD. The CDR3 DNA reads TGTGCCAGCAGTGAAGACTTAGGGGGTGGTAGTGAAAAACTGCTTTTT. This translates into CASSEDLGGGSEKLLF.

The genes are TRBV12-3 or TRBV12-4 and TRBJ2-7; tentatively, D is TRBD1 or TRBD2 (5 bases each). This CDR3 spans 13 amino acids. V lost 7 bases, J lost 2 bases, and 12 bases lay in between. The CDR3 region is CASNPTGPYEQYF. In nucleotides, the CDR3 is TGTGCCAGCAACCCAACGGGACCCTACGAGCAGTACTTC.

This clonotype came up many times. The rearrangement uses TRBV15 and TRBJ2-5; 9 bases line up with TRBD1. Trimming removed 5 bases from V and 4 bases from J; junction bases left unmatched: 14. The germline V gene has CDR1 LNHNV and CDR2 YYDKDF (reference sequence). The CDR3 length is 17 residues. The CDR3 protein is CATSGGGGQGRLETQYF. The DNA for the CDR3 is TGTGCCACCAGCGGGGGAGGGGGACAGGGACGCCTAGAGACCCAGTACTTC.

Comment on this clonotype: Just one base apart from a much larger clone, this may be a read error. The gene calls are TRBV6-2 or TRBV6-3 and TRBJ1-1; D gene ambiguous. This CDR3 contains 14 residues. Per germline, CDR1 MNHEY and CDR2 SVGEGT. DNA of the CDR3: TGTGCCATCAGTTACGGGAGGGCGAACACTGAAGCTTTCTTT. This sequence encodes CAISYGRANTEAFF.

There are many counts of this clonotype. The V gene is TRBV3-1, the J gene TRBJ1-5; a possible D gene is TRBD1 (5 bases). The CDR3 is 14 amino acids. The germline gives CDR1 LGHDT, CDR2 YNNKEL (reference sequence). V lost 2 bases and J lost 10, with 15 bases in between. The CDR3 bases are TGTGCCAGCAGCCAAAAAGGGGCTATGGGACCCCAGCATTTT. It is translated as CASSQKGAMGPQHF.

The V and J genes are TRBV28 and TRBJ2-1; perhaps TRBD1 as D (6 bases). This CDR3 is built from 15 residues. V shed 8 bases and J shed 5 bases, with 19 bases lying between them. The germline gives CDR1 MDHEN, CDR2 SYDVKM. The DNA of the CDR3 is TGTGCCAGCCGGCCTGGGGGCCTTAAGGACAATGAGCAGTTCTTC. Translating it yields CASRPGGLKDNEQFF.

This clonotype was picked up a small number of times. The chain combines TRBV13 with TRBJ1-6; D perhaps matches TRBD1 (5 bases). Looked up from germline, CDR1 is PRHDT and CDR2 is FYEKMQ (reference sequence). There are 14 residues in the CDR3. V was cut by 3 bases and J by 5 bases, with 8 bases left in between. CDR3 sequence: CASSLGLNNSPLHF. The DNA of the CDR3 is TGTGCCAGCAGCTTGGGACTGAATAATTCACCCCTCCACTTT.

This clonotype occurred many times. The rearrangement uses TRBV7-2 and TRBJ2-7, with TRBD2 as a possible D gene (6 bases). Trimming took off 5 bases at V and 0 bases at J, with 11 bases between the two ends. The CDR3 consists of 14 residues. Germline assignment: CDR1 SGHTA and CDR2 FQGNSA. Written as DNA, the CDR3 is TGTGCCAGCAGCCCTGGGACTGTCTCCTACGAGCAGTACTTC. Residues: CASSPGTVSYEQYF.

In its sample, this clonotype was seen many times. In DNA, the CDR3 is TGTGCCAGCAGTGAAGAGGGTGAACCCTACGAGCAGTACTTC. It yields the protein CASSEEGEPYEQYF. This chain links TRBV2 with TRBJ2-7; D is ambiguous. The CDR3 is 14 amino acids. The V end was cut by 1 base, the J end by 2 bases, with 9 bases between. Germline lookup yields CDR1 SNHLY and CDR2 FYNNEI.

The DNA for the CDR3 is TGCTCGGTGGCGAACACCGGGGAGCTGTTTTTT. Amino acid sequence: CSVANTGELFF. The J gene is TRBJ2-2, the V gene TRBV29-1; D not resolved. CDR1 and CDR2 (germline): SQVTM, ANQGSEA. This CDR3 region has 11 residues.

In its sample, this clonotype was seen many times. The chain combines TRBV27 with TRBJ2-2, with D perhaps matching TRBD2 (5 bases). CDR3 length equals 13 residues. V was trimmed by 3 bases and J by 7 bases, leaving 9 bases between them. Germline V gene sequence: CDR1 MNHEY, CDR2 SMNVEV (reference sequence). The CDR3 here is CASSLRASGELFF. CDR3 bases: TGTGCCAGCAGTTTGAGGGCTAGCGGGGAGCTGTTTTTT.

Ten or more counts support this clonotype. This chain's CDR3 is CASSEAVPRGYEQYF. The CDR3 nucleotides are TGTGCCAGCAGTGAAGCGGTACCGAGGGGTTACGAGCAGTACTTC. This chain links TRBV6-1 with TRBJ2-7; possibly TRBD1 or TRBD2 for D (5 bases each). CDR3 length equals 15 residues. CDR1 and CDR2 (germline): MNHNS, SASEGT. V shed 0 bases and J shed 4 bases, with 13 bases lying between them.

This clonotype was found many times. CDR3 bases: TGCGCCAGCAGCTCCTCCATCGTCTACGAGCAGTACTTC. The encoded protein is CASSSSIVYEQYF. The V gene is TRBV5-1, the J gene TRBJ2-7; D is ambiguous. Germline loops: CDR1 SGHRS, CDR2 YFSETQ. The CDR3 is made up of 13 amino acids. The ends were cut back, 3 bases at V and 3 bases at J, with 10 bases in the middle.

This clonotype was counted a few times. This chain connects TRBV6-2 or TRBV6-3 to TRBJ1-5, with no clear D. V lost 0 bases and J lost 0, with 6 bases in between. This CDR3 is built from 15 residues. The V gene's germline CDR1 is MNHEY and CDR2 SVGEGT. CDR3 region: CASSYSKVSNQPQHF. DNA for the CDR3: TGTGCCAGCAGTTACTCGAAGGTTAGCAATCAGCCCCAGCATTTT.

This chain joins TRBV19 and TRBJ1-6; 8 nucleotides match TRBD1. Germline CDR1 and CDR2: LNHDA and SQIVND (reference sequence). The CDR3 extends over 11 amino acids. V shed 9 bases, J shed 15 bases, and the junction held 7 bases outside the gene matches. Written as DNA, the CDR3 is TGTGCCAGCTTCCGCAGGGGGCGCCTCCACTTT. The encoded protein is CASFRRGRLHF.

V usage is TRBV27 and J usage is TRBJ2-2; D is unclear. Trimming stripped 3 bases from V and 2 bases from J, with 13 bases between. CDR3 length: 16 residues. Germline lookup yields CDR1 MNHEY and CDR2 SMNVEV (reference sequence). DNA of the CDR3: TGTGCCAGCAGTTTGGATGGCAGACTTAACACCGGGGAGCTGTTTTTT. This translates into CASSLDGRLNTGELFF.